One and the same sample provided the 16 T cell receptor beta chains below, sequenced in a study of control samples from healthy donors and cancer patients. Repertoires were generated with immunoSEQ multiplex PCR, while TCRdb's copy carries only in-frame clones and drops some. The profile shows about 150,000 clones, 90% to 95% of them singletons. Sequenced: blood. These receptors all come from a man between 35 and 55 years old in good health.

The rearrangement links TRBV24-1 to TRBJ1-4; 10 bases agree with TRBD1. This CDR3 spans 16 amino acids. The germline V gene encodes CDR1 KGHDR and CDR2 SFDVKD. The J segment lost 8 bases and the V segment lost 4 bases, leaving 9 bases of the junction unmatched. The CDR3 here is CATSEAYGTGAEKLFF. CDR3 bases: TGTGCCACCAGTGAAGCTTACGGGACAGGGGCCGAAAAACTGTTTTTT.

This chain uses TRBV5-1 with TRBJ2-3; 7 positions agree with TRBD1. With V trimmed by 4 bases and J by 1 base, 6 bases remained unmatched. CDR3 length: 15 residues. CDR1 and CDR2 (germline): SGHRS, YFSETQ. The CDR3 nucleotides read TGCGCCAGCAGCGCTACCGGGACAGGCACAGATACGCAGTATTTT. Encoded protein: CASSATGTGTDTQYF.

The J gene is TRBJ1-5, the V gene TRBV6-9; TRBD1 might be the D (5 bases). V was trimmed by 3 bases and J by 3 bases, leaving 12 bases between them. This CDR3 comprises 15 residues. Germline values: CDR1 MNHGY, CDR2 SVAAGI. CDR3 in DNA: TGTGCCAGCAGTTACCAAACAGGTTCCAATCAGCCCCAGCATTTT. Protein sequence: CASSYQTGSNQPQHF.

V gene TRBV13 combines with J gene TRBJ1-2, with 8 nucleotides matching TRBD1. The trim removed 5 bases at V and 8 bases at J, leaving 22 bases unmatched. From germline, CDR1 is PRHDT and CDR2 FYEKMQ (reference sequence). The CDR3 loop spans 18 amino acids. CDR3 sequence (DNA): TGTGCCAGCAGCCCAAAACTAAAGGACAGGGTGGAAGGTAGGGGCTACACCTTC. Amino acids: CASSPKLKDRVEGRGYTF. Together with reference TRBV13 and TRBJ1-2, the CDR3 gives the full variable domain: AAGVIQSPRHLIKEKRETATLKCYPIPRHDTVYWYQQGPGQDPQFLISFYEKMQSDKGSIPDRFSAQQFSDYHSELNMSSLELGDSALYFCASSPKLKDRVEGRGYTFGSGTRLTVV.

The J gene is TRBJ2-7, the V gene TRBV27, with 8 bases fitting TRBD1. The CDR3 sequence is 13 residues long. V lost 6 bases and J lost 2; bases outside the gene matches: 3. The germline V gene has CDR1 MNHEY and CDR2 SMNVEV (reference sequence). The CDR3 DNA sequence: TGTGCCAGCAGCCGACAGGGGACCTACGAGCAGTACTTC. This encodes CASSRQGTYEQYF.

The chain links TRBV6-5 to TRBJ1-2, with a possible D match to TRBD1 (6 bases). The CDR3 is 13 amino acids. Germline lookup yields CDR1 MNHEY and CDR2 SVGAGI. V lost 2 bases and J lost 6, with 10 bases in between. The CDR3 DNA reads TGTGCCAGCAGTTACACGCAGGGGAATGGCTACACCTTC. It yields the protein CASSYTQGNGYTF.

The chain carries TRBV5-6 and TRBJ1-2; tentative D call: TRBD1 (6 bases). The germline CDR1 and CDR2 sequences are SGHDT and YYEEEE. The CDR3 is made up of 14 amino acids. V lost 3 bases to trimming and J lost 4 bases, with 13 bases between them. CDR3: CASSSGDTSYGYTF. As DNA, the CDR3 is TGTGCCAGCAGCTCCGGGGACACTTCCTATGGCTACACCTTC.

The sample holds a few counts of this clone. The gene calls are TRBV4-1 and TRBJ1-4, with D unresolved. CDR1 is MGHRA and CDR2 is YSYEKL in the germline V gene. Trimming took 3 bases from V and 7 from J, leaving 12 bases between them. The CDR3 is 14 amino acids. The CDR3 DNA follows: TGCGCCAGCAGCCAGGGCGCCGGGCCTGAAAAACTGTTTTTT. Its protein is CASSQGAGPEKLFF.

This rearrangement joins TRBV5-5 to TRBJ1-1, with D tentatively TRBD1 (5 bases). CDR3 length: 15 amino acids. Germline V gene data show CDR1 as SGHKS and CDR2 as YYEKEE (reference sequence). V was shortened by 4 bases and J by 1 base, with 14 bases between the two germline ends. The CDR3 DNA reads as TGTGCCAGCAGCCACTGGGACTTAGAGAACACTGAAGCTTTCTTT. Protein: CASSHWDLENTEAFF.

V usage is TRBV30 and J usage is TRBJ2-5, with D possibly being TRBD1 (5 bases). CDR3 length equals 12 residues. Trimming removed 4 bases at V and 9 bases at J, with 15 bases between. Germline CDR1 GTSNPN, CDR2 SVGIG (reference sequence). The CDR3 reads CAWKGRDKPQYF. DNA of the CDR3: TGTGCCTGGAAGGGCAGGGATAAGCCCCAGTACTTC.

This clone was seen just once. The chain recombines TRBV21-1 with TRBJ1-2. TRBV21-1 is recorded as a pseudogene. This CDR3 contains 12 residues. CDR3 nucleotide sequence: TGTGCCAGCAGCAAAGGGTACTATGGCTACACCTTC. It specifies CASSKGYYGYTF.

This chain links TRBV7-9 with TRBJ1-4; perhaps TRBD1 as D (6 bases). This CDR3 has 15 amino acids. Germline assignment: CDR1 SEHNR and CDR2 FQNEAQ (reference sequence). V was shortened by 2 bases and J by 0 bases, with 7 bases between the two germline ends. The CDR3 spells CASSLRTATNEKLFF. Here the CDR3 DNA reads TGTGCCAGCAGCTTAAGGACAGCAACTAATGAAAAACTGTTTTTT.

CDR3 coding DNA: TGTGCCAGTAGTCTCCGGGACCTACTGGGCTACGAGCAGTACTTC. Translation: CASSLRDLLGYEQYF. The chain links TRBV19 to TRBJ2-7; either TRBD1 or TRBD2 may supply D (5 bases each). CDR3 length: 15 amino acids. Trimming shortened V by 5 bases and J by 3 bases, and 17 bases separated the two germline ends. Per the germline V gene, CDR1 is LNHDA and CDR2 is SQIVND (reference sequence). Full variable domain (remainder filled in from reference TRBV19 and TRBJ2-7): DGGITQSPKYLFRKEGQNVTLSCEQNLNHDAMYWYRQDPGQGLRLIYYSQIVNDFQKGDIAEGYSVSREKKESFPLTVTSAQKNPTAFYLCASSLRDLLGYEQYFGPGTRLTVT.

The V gene is TRBV29-1, the J gene TRBJ2-1; 7 bases line up with TRBD1. The CDR3 loop spans 15 amino acids. Trimming at V came to 1 base and at J to 6 bases, leaving 9 bases not matched to a gene. Germline V CDR1 and CDR2: SQVTM, ANQGSEA. CDR3 coding DNA: TGCAGCGTTGAAGCGCAGTGGGCAGGGGGCAATGAGCAGTTCTTC. It is translated as CSVEAQWAGGNEQFF.

The V and J genes are TRBV18 and TRBJ1-4, with 7 bases identical to TRBD1. From germline, CDR1 is KGHSH and CDR2 LQKENI. The CDR3 has 15 residues. Trimming took 4 bases from V and 8 from J; bases not matched to a gene: 10. CDR3 residues: CASSHFDRDEEKLFF. CDR3 in DNA: TGTGCCAGCTCACACTTCGACAGGGATGAGGAAAAACTGTTTTTT.

This clone was picked up one time. The chain employs TRBV23-1 and TRBJ2-3; no firm D call. TRBV23-1 is placed among ORFs of uncertain function. The V gene lost 4 bases and the J gene lost 1 base, with 24 bases spanning the gap. This CDR3 is built from 19 residues. The CDR3 coding sequence is TGCGCCAGCAGTCGGCGGACCCACGCAGTAAAGTTTGGCACAGATACGCAGTATTTT. This translates into CASSRRTHAVKFGTDTQYF.